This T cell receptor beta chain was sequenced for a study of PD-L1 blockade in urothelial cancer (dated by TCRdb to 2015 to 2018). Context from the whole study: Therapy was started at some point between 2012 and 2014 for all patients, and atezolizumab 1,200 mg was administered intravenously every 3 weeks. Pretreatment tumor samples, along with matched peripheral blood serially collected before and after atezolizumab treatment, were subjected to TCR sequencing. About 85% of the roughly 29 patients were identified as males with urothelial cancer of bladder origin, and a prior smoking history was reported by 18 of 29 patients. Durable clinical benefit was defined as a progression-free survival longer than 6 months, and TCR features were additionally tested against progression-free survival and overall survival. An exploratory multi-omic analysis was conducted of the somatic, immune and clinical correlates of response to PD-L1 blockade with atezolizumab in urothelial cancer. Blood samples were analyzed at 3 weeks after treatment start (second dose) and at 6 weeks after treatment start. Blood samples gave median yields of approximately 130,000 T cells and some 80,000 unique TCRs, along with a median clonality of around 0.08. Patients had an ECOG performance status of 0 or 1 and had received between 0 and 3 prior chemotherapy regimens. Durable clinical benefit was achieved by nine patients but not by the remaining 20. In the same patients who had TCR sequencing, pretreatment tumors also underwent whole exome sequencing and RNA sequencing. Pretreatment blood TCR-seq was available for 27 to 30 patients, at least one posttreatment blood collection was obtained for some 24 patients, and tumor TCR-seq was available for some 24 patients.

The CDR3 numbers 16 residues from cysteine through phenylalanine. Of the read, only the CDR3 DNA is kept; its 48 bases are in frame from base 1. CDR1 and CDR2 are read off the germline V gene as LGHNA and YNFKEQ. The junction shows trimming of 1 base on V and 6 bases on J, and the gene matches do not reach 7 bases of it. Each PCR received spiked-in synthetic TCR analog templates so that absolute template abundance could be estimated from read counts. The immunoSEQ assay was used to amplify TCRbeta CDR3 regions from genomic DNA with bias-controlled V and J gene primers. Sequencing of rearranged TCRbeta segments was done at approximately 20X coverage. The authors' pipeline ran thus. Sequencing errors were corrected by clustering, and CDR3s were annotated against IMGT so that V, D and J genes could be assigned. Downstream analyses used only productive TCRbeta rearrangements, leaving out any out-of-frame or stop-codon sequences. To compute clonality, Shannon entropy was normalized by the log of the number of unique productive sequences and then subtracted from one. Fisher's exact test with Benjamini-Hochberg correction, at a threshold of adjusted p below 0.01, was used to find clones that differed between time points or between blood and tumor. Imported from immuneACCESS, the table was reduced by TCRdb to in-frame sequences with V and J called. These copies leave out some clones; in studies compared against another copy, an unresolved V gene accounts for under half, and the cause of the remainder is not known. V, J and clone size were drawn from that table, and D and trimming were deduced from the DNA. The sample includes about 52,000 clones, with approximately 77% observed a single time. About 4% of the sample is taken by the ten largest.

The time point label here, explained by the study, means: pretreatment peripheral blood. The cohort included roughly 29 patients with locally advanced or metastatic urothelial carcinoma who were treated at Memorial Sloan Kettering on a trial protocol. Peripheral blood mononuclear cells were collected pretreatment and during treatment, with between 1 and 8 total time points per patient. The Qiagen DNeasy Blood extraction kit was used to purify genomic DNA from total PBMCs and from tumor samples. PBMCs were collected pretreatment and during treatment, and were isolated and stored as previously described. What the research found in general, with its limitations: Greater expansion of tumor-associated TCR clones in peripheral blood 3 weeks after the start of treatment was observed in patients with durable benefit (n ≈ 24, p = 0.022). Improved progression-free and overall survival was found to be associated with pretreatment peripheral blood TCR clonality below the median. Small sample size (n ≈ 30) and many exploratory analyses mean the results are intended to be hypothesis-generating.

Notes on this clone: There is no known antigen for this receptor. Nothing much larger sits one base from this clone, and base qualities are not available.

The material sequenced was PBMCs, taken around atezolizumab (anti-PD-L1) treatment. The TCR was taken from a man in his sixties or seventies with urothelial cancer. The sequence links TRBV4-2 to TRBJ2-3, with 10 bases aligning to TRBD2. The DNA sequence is TGTGCCAGCAGCCAAGGGACTAGCGGACTCGTGGATACGCAGTATTTT. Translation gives CASSQGTSGLVDTQYF.